This TCR beta chain was sequenced during a study of cytomegalovirus exposure and HLA in healthy donors. Study context: Genetic ancestry analysis placed 75% to 85% of the 400 or so donors that were genotyped in the Caucasian-associated cluster. Points from the study as a whole: Based on reports, TCR beta sequences accurately predicted HLA-A and HLA-B alleles for most subjects.

Amplification used 60 Vbeta primers and 13 Jbeta primers. TCRdb keeps only in-frame clones here, not all; method: immunoSEQ multiplex PCR. The sample contains about 180,000 clones, just under 80% of which appear only once. The CDR3 runs 15 residues. The germline CDR1 and CDR2 sequences are KGHSH and LQKENI. V was pared by 6 bases and J by 3 bases, with 18 bases between. This clone was observed a single time. The antigen remains undetermined. The sequencing sample was made of PBMCs. This sequence was found in a woman aged 30 to 39 in good health and CMV-seronegative. V gene TRBV18 combines with J gene TRBJ2-7, with D perhaps matching TRBD1 (6 bases). The CDR3 is CASSPVGADSYEQYF. The CDR3 DNA reads TGTGCCAGCTCCCCAGTGGGGGCGGACAGCTACGAGCAGTACTTC.